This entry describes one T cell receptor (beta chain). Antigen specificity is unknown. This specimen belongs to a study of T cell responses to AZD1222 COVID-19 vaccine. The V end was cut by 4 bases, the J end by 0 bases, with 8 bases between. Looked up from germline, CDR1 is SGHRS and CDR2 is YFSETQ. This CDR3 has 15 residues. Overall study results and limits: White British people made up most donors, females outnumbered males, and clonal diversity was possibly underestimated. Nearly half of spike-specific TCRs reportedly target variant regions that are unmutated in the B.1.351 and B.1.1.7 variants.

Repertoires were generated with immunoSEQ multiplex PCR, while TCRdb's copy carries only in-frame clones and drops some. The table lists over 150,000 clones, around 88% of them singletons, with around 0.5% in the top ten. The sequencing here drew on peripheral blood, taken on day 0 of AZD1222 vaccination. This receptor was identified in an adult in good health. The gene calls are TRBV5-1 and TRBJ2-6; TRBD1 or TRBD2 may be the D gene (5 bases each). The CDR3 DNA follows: TGCGCCAGCAGCCGAGGGGACTCTGGGGCCAACGTCCTGACTTTC. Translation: CASSRGDSGANVLTF.